This section outlines one T cell receptor beta chain sequence together with its context. The sample belongs to a study of blood T cell repertoires in COVID-19. Whole-study context: Whether acute or convalescent, the COVID-19 samples came from the United States, Italy and Spain.

Using immunoSEQ multiplex PCR, the repertoire was profiled, and TCRdb retains in-frame clones only, with some absent. This sample has about 140,000 clones, with roughly 80% found just once. Trimming shortened V by 1 base and J by 4 bases, and 11 bases separated the two germline ends. The V gene's germline CDR1 is MNHEY and CDR2 SVGAGI. This CDR3 is 16 amino acids long. The sample consisted of peripheral blood. The sequence came from a middle-aged man with acute or convalescent COVID-19. This chain joins TRBV6-5 and TRBJ2-6, with TRBD2 as a possible D gene (5 bases). The CDR3 DNA reads TGTGCCAGCAGTTACTACGGGGTAGCCGGGGCCAACGTCCTGACTTTC. Translated, it gives CASSYYGVAGANVLTF.